This T cell receptor (beta chain) was identified in a study of Graves' ophthalmopathy and Graves' hyperthyroidism. The CDR3 sequence is 19 residues long. Trimming removed 3 bases from V and 6 bases from J; junction bases left unmatched: 17. Germline V gene sequence: CDR1 KGHDR, CDR2 SFDVKD. Scientists amplified the TCR beta CDR3 regions from RNA transcripts. Scientists carried out first-round RT-PCR using HTBI primers and then a second-round multiplex PCR. Each CDR3 protein is one row after TCRdb ran MiXCR on the multiplex PCR reads. The repertoire holds roughly 230,000 distinct CDR3 sequences, roughly 21% seen once, with roughly 45% in the top ten.

J is TRBJ2-7 and V is TRBV24-1; 12 nucleotides agree with TRBD1. Sequenced input: peripheral blood. The origin of this receptor is a woman aged 45-59 years with Graves' ophthalmopathy. In nucleotides, the CDR3 is TGTGCCACCAGTGATCCGGGACAGGGGGCGCGGGAGGGCCGGCCCGAGCAGTACTTC. It specifies CATSDPGQGAREGRPEQYF.